This T cell receptor (beta chain) comes out of a study of T cell repertoires in cytomegalovirus infection. Study information: Both CMV infection and a matching HLA type were indicated by public TCR beta signatures.

Study outcomes and limitations: Clonotype analysis showed dominance of the ex vivo response by HLA-C-restricted CMV-specific TCR beta clonotypes.

TCRdb independently ran MiXCR on the reads; one entry per CDR3 protein. In the table there are approximately 500,000 distinct CDR3 sequences, over 9% of which are singletons. In this sample, this clonotype turned up many times. What it binds is not known. CDR3 length equals 12 residues. Germline V gene data show CDR1 as MNHNS and CDR2 as SASEGT. V was trimmed by 6 bases and J by 1 base, leaving 4 bases between them. The rearrangement uses TRBV6-1 and TRBJ1-5; D uncertain. Material: PBMCs. This TCR was sampled from a human donor in good health (CMV status not recorded). Some clones in this sample may be carry-over from other donors' samples. The CDR3 region has the DNA TGTGCCAGCAGACAGAGCAATCAGCCCCAGCATTTT. Translating gives CASRQSNQPQHF.